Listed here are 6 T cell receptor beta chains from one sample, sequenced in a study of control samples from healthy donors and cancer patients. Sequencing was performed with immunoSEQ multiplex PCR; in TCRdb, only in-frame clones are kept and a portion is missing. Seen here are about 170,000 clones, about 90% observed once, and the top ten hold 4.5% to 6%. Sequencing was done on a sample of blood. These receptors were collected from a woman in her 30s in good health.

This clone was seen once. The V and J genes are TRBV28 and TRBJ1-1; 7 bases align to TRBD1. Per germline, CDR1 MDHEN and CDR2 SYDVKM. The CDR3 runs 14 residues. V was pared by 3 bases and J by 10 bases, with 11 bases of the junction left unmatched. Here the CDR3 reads CASSLAQGHRGAFF. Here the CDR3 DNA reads TGTGCCAGCAGTTTGGCTCAGGGCCACAGGGGAGCTTTCTTT.

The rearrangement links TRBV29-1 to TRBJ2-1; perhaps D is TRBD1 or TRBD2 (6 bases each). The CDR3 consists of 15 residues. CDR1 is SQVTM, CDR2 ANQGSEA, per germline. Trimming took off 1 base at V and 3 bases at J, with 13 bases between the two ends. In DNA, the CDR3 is TGCAGCGTTGAAGGCTGGGGGGCTAACTACAATGAGCAGTTCTTC. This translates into CSVEGWGANYNEQFF.

In nucleotides, the CDR3 is TGTGCCAGCAGCCAAGATCGGACAGGGGGCAATAGTTGGTACACTGAAGCTTTCTTT. As protein: CASSQDRTGGNSWYTEAFF. The chain couples TRBV4-2 to TRBJ1-1, with 11 bases that match TRBD1. Germline assignment: CDR1 LGHNA and CDR2 YNFKEQ. The J segment lost 3 bases and the V segment lost 0 bases, leaving 12 bases of the junction unmatched. The CDR3 covers 19 residues.

CDR3 in amino acids: CSVGFLAGWNEQFF. The DNA of the CDR3 is TGCAGCGTTGGATTTCTAGCGGGGTGGAATGAGCAGTTCTTC. V gene TRBV29-1 combines with J gene TRBJ2-1; TRBD2 aligns across 9 bases. Germline CDR1 and CDR2: SQVTM and ANQGSEA. Trimming at V came to 4 bases and at J to 7 bases, leaving 8 bases not matched to a gene. The CDR3 is 14 amino acids.

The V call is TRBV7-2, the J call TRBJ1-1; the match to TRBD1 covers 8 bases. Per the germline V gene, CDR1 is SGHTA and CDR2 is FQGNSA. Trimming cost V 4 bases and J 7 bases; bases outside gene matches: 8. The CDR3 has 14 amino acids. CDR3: CASSSGTGGDEAFF. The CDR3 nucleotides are TGTGCCAGCAGCTCGGGAACAGGGGGGGATGAAGCTTTCTTT.

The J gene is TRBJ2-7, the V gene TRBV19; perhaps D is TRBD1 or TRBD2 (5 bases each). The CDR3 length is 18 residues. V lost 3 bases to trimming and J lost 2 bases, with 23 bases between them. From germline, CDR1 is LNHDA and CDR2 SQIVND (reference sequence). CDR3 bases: TGTGCCAGTAGTATTTCGCCAGGGCAGGGAGAGGGCCCCTACGAGCAGTACGTC. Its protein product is CASSISPGQGEGPYEQYV.